The source of this T cell receptor (beta chain) is a study of blood T cells in healthy people across ages. Study conclusions and caveats: In older individuals, TCR beta diversity per million T cells was lower, falling roughly linearly with age.

CDR3 length: 12 amino acids. V lost 4 bases and J 5 bases, leaving 8 bases between the germline ends. From germline, CDR1 is SQVTM and CDR2 ANQGSEA. Primers used in a second PCR of about 6 to 12 cycles were a sample-barcoded 5' primer and a J-beta primer mix. Carrying 12 random nucleotides, a template-switch adaptor labeled each individual cDNA molecule. MiXCR was run by TCRdb on the 5' RACE reads, yielding one entry per CDR3 protein. The data show just under 750,000 distinct CDR3 sequences, over 20% seen once. Isolating PBMCs gave at least 6 million of these cells per sample. This clonotype was detected a few times. Its target is unknown.

Sequenced material: blood. The rearrangement links TRBV29-1 to TRBJ1-4; D is unresolved. The source is a man in his 70s in good health. The CDR3 sequence: CSVGRQNEKLFF. Written as DNA, the CDR3 is TGCAGCGTTGGACGGCAGAATGAAAAACTGTTTTTT. Supplemented by reference TRBV29-1 and TRBJ1-4, the full variable domain reads SAVISQKPSRDICQRGTSLTIQCQVDSQVTMMFWYRQQPGQSLTLIATANQGSEATYESGFVIDKFPISRPNLTFSTLTVSNMSPEDSSIYLCSVGRQNEKLFFGSGTQLSVL.